This T cell receptor (beta chain) appears in the sequencing data of a study of shared clonotypes between healthy human individuals. Looking at the study overall: The plates for each donor numbered three CD4 naive, three CD4 memory, two CD8 naive and one CD8 memory.

Some clones are missing from TCRdb's copy, which holds only in-frame ones; the method was immunoSEQ multiplex PCR. The sample shows over 2 million clones, over 85% of them seen only once. The CDR3 is 17 amino acids. Germline V gene data show CDR1 as LGHNA and CDR2 as YSLEER. The V and J ends lost 2 bases and 7 bases respectively, with 21 bases between them. The clonotype was recovered from a young man in good health. The V and J genes are TRBV4-3 and TRBJ2-4; possible D gene TRBD1, 6 bases. The sample comprised naive CD4+ T cells sorted from blood. The subset denotes: CD45RA+ positively selected. CDR3 residues: CASSQTPSGDTINIQYF. Here the CDR3 DNA reads TGCGCCAGCAGCCAAACGCCCTCTGGGGACACCATTAACATTCAGTACTTC.